This entry is about one T cell receptor beta chain. The data were obtained in a study of blood T cell repertoires in COVID-19. Study details: PBMCs, B-cell-depleted T cells, or T cells were the source of the cDNA or gDNA that made up the material.

Trimming at V came to 2 bases and at J to 1 base, leaving 9 bases not matched to a gene. The CDR3 runs 17 residues. Germline V gives CDR1 SGHNT, CDR2 YYREEE (reference sequence). Method: immunoSEQ multiplex PCR; TCRdb's copy keeps in-frame clones and lacks some. The data contain about 370,000 clones, more than 70% of them seen just once; the ten biggest clones take up around 3%. The chain employs TRBV5-4 and TRBJ2-1; 7 bases match TRBD2. The source is a young woman with COVID-19, enrolled during active disease. The specimen was peripheral blood. The CDR3 DNA is TGTGCCAGCAGCTTCCTTGATAGGGGAGGGTCCTACAATGAGCAGTTCTTC. Its protein is CASSFLDRGGSYNEQFF. The complete variable domain, with remaining parts taken from reference TRBV5-4 and TRBJ2-1, reads ETGVTQSPTHLIKTRGQQVTLRCSSQSGHNTVSWYQQALGQGPQFIFQYYREEENGRGNFPPRFSGLQFPNYSSELNVNALELDDSALYLCASSFLDRGGSYNEQFFGPGTRLTVL.